The TCR beta chain described here comes from a study of T-cell reconstitution after alpha-beta-depleted transplantation in children (dated by TCRdb to the mid-2010s). Study-level background: Using TCR repertoire profiling, the study quantitatively followed how T-cell immune reconstitution unfolded in children after TCRalphabeta/CD19-depleted allogeneic hematopoietic cell transplantation. The research as a whole found: The high TCRbeta diversity at day 60 in some patients was ascribed to recipient T cells and intrathymic progenitors that had survived conditioning. Over subsequent months, a decline in hyperexpanded clone frequencies was noted, and after one year, T-cell counts and TCRbeta diversity were mostly ascribed to newly produced T cells. About two months after transplant, the apparently early recovery of alphabetaT-cell counts reportedly depended on just several hundred clones that had expanded rapidly and came from non-depleted graft cells.

What this sample's treatment or condition label stands for: allogeneic hematopoietic cell transplantation with graft depleted of TCRalphabeta T cells and CD19 B cells. TCRalphabeta/CD19-depleted allogeneic hematopoietic cell grafts were given to the transplant recipients, all of whom were children. The CDR3 starts with the cysteine, ends with the phenylalanine, and has 15 residues. Only CDR3 DNA is held: 45 bases, read in frame from base 1. CDR1 and CDR2 are read off the germline V gene as ENHRY and SYGVKD. The library was prepared using PCR. The sequencing machine was an Illumina HiSeq 2500. To normalize quantification of the TCRbeta repertoire, the TCR libraries were built with molecular barcoding that relied on unique molecular identifiers. TCRdb passed the public sequencing reads through fastp at Q25 and MiXCR, retaining productive beta sequences. Each record represents a unique CDR3 protein, reported with the most common genes and DNA among its rows. The sample contains about 440,000 distinct CDR3 sequences, roughly 44% of them found a single time. In total, the top ten clones hold about 30% of the sample.

Details on this clonotype: Its specific antigen is unknown. A junction end diverges from the germline sequence, so it may reflect a read error.

Sequencing used PBMCs, obtained before TCRalphabeta/CD19-depleted stem cell transplant. The clonotype originates from a girl aged 2 to 10 with aplastic anemia, due to receive a stem cell transplant. The chain couples TRBV10-3 to TRBJ1-2, with no D gene named confidently. The nucleotide sequence is TGTGCCATCAGTGAGAAGGAGACACCACTCTATGGCGACACCTTC. Translated, it gives CAISEKETPLYGDTF.